This entry describes one T cell receptor beta chain. The sample is drawn from a study of blood T cell repertoires in COVID-19. Looking at the study overall: From the United States, Italy and Spain came samples of acute and convalescent COVID-19. PBMCs, B-cell-depleted T cells, or T cells provided the cDNA or gDNA that made up the material.

Authors' analysis steps: Amplification from reference gene primers served as the basis for estimated nucleated cell counts. TCRdb's copy holds only in-frame clones and misses some; the assay was immunoSEQ multiplex PCR. V, J and clone size reflect that table, while D and trimming were determined from the DNA. This sample has around 42,000 clones, with about 75% found just once. CDR3 length: 12 amino acids. The V end was cut by 6 bases, the J end by 0 bases, with 5 bases between. Germline values: CDR1 SQVTM, CDR2 ANQGSEA. V usage is TRBV29-1 and J usage is TRBJ1-4; D not resolved. This clonotype was obtained from a man in his 70s with active or convalescent COVID-19. Sequencing used peripheral blood. The CDR3 spells CSVSPTNEKLFF. CDR3 nucleotides: TGCAGCGTGAGTCCAACTAATGAAAAACTGTTTTTT.